One T cell receptor (beta chain) is described in this entry. This entry is derived from a study of OX40 agonist ivuxolimab in advanced cancers. Across the study: Of the patients, three showed partial responses, one with hepatocellular carcinoma and two with cutaneous melanoma.

CDR3 length: 15 residues. V lost 4 bases and J 3 bases, leaving 14 bases between the germline ends. Per germline, CDR1 SGHVS and CDR2 FQNEAQ. The repertoire was sequenced with immunoSEQ multiplex PCR; TCRdb's copy has only in-frame clones and lacks some. The data contain more than 45,000 clones, roughly 81% of them singletons. J is TRBJ2-3 and V is TRBV7-8; D is uncertain. The sequences come from CD4+ or CD8+ T cells sorted from blood, collected in a trial of the OX40 agonist ivuxolimab. This TCR was recovered from an adult with an advanced solid tumor such as melanoma, head and neck, liver or kidney cancer. The CDR3 region has the DNA TGTGCCAGCAGCTCAGATGGTCTTACTACAGATACGCAGTATTTT. It translates to CASSSDGLTTDTQYF.